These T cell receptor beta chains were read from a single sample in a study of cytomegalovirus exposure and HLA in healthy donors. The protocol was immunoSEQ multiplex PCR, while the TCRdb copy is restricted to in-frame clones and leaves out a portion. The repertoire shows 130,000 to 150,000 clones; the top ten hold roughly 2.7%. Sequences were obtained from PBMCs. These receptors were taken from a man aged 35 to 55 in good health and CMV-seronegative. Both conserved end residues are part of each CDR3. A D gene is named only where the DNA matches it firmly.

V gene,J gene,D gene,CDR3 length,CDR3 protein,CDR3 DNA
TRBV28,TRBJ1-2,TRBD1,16,CASSLLGGTAIYGYTF,TGTGCCAGCAGTTTACTAGGGGGGACAGCAATCTATGGCTACACCTTC
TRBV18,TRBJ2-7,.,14,CASSPRQGSYEQYF,TGTGCCAGCTCACCCCGGCAGGGGTCATACGAGCAGTACTTC
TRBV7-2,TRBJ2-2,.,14,CASSLTGRTGELFF,TGTGCCAGCAGCCTCACAGGGCGGACCGGGGAGCTGTTTTTT
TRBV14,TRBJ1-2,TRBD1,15,CASSQAWTGDYGYTF,TGTGCCAGCAGCCAAGCTTGGACAGGGGATTATGGCTACACCTTC
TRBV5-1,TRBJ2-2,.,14,CASSLDSNTGELFF,TGCGCCAGCAGCTTGGACAGCAACACCGGGGAGCTGTTTTTT
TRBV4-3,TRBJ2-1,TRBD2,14,CASSRTSGGNEQFF,TGCGCCAGCAGCCGGACTAGCGGGGGAAATGAGCAGTTCTTC
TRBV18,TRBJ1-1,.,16,CASSQIRGIANTEAFF,TGTGCCAGCTCACAGATTCGGGGGATAGCTAACACTGAAGCTTTCTTT
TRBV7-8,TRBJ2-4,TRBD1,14,CASSLGTGENIQYF,TGTGCCAGCAGCTTAGGGACAGGAGAAAACATTCAGTACTTC
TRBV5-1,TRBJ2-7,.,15,CASSYITGIPYEQYF,TGCGCCAGCAGCTATATCACAGGGATTCCCTACGAGCAGTACTTC
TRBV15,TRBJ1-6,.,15,CATSSLQGSGSPLHF,TGTGCCACCAGCAGTCTACAGGGTTCCGGTTCACCCCTCCACTTT
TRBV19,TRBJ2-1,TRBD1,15,CASNAGQGGRNEQFF,TGTGCCAGTAACGCCGGACAGGGGGGTAGAAATGAGCAGTTCTTC
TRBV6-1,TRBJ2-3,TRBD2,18,CASSGLAGGPSLLDTQYF,TGTGCCAGCAGTGGACTAGCGGGGGGACCCTCTCTTTTAGATACGCAGTATTTT
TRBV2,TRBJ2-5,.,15,CASSEGGLGQETQYF,TGTGCCAGCAGTGAAGGGGGACTCGGCCAAGAGACCCAGTACTTC
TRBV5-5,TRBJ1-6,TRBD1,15,CASSDGQAINSPLHF,TGTGCCAGCAGCGATGGACAGGCTATTAATTCACCCCTCCACTTT
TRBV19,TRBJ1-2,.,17,CASSTTGQFLANYGYTF,TGTGCCAGTAGTACTACTGGACAGTTCTTAGCTAACTATGGCTACACCTTC
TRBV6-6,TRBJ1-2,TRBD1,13,CASSGGSTYGYTF,TGTGCCAGTTCAGGGGGGTCGACCTATGGCTACACCTTC
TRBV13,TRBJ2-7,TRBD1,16,CASSPSTGQVIHEQYF,TGTGCCAGCAGCCCTTCAACGGGACAGGTTATCCACGAGCAGTACTTC
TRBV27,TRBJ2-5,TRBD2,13,CASSLSGGGTQYF,TGTGCCAGCAGTCTTTCCGGGGGGGGGACCCAGTACTTC
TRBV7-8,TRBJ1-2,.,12,CASSLALSGYTF,TGTGCCAGCAGCTTAGCGCTAAGTGGCTACACCTTC
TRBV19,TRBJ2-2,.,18,CASSHTPHMGPVTGELFF,TGTGCCAGTAGTCATACCCCCCACATGGGCCCCGTCACCGGGGAGCTGTTTTTT
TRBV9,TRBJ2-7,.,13,CASSVDSSYEQYF,TGTGCCAGCAGCGTTGACAGCTCCTACGAGCAGTACTTC
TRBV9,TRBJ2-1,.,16,CASSVGGRGIYNEQFF,TGTGCCAGCAGCGTAGGGGGCAGGGGAATCTACAATGAGCAGTTCTTC
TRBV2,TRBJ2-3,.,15,CATSKGVLSTDTQYF,TGTGCCACCTCCAAAGGGGTACTCAGCACAGATACGCAGTATTTT
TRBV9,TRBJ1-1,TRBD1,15,CASSFTGDMDTEAFF,TGTGCCAGCAGCTTCACAGGGGACATGGACACTGAAGCTTTCTTT
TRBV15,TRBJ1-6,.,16,CATSRGGTLRNSPLHF,TGTGCCACCAGCAGGGGCGGGACGCTTCGGAATTCACCCCTCCACTTT
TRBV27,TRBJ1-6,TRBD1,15,CASSGGTGGVSPLHF,TGTGCCAGCAGCGGAGGGACAGGGGGGGTTTCACCCCTCCACTTT
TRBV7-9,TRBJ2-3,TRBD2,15,CASSPGGGVSDTQYF,TGTGCCAGCTCTCCCGGCGGGGGGGTATCAGATACGCAGTATTTT
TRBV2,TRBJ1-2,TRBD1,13,CASSMTGNYGYTF,TGTGCCAGCAGCATGACAGGGAACTATGGCTACACCTTC
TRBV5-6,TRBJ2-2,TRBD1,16,CASSSSGTGSTGELFF,TGTGCCAGCAGCTCTTCCGGGACAGGCAGCACCGGGGAGCTGTTTTTT
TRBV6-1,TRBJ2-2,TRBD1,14,CASRPRGRTGELFF,TGTGCCAGCAGGCCCAGGGGGCGTACCGGGGAGCTGTTTTTT
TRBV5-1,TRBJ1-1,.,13,CASSFQTVTEAFF,TGCGCCAGCAGCTTCCAGACAGTCACTGAAGCTTTCTTT
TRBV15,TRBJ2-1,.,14,CATSRDQARNEQFF,TGTGCCACCAGCAGAGATCAGGCAAGGAATGAGCAGTTCTTC